This T cell receptor beta chain was retrieved from a study of neurological immune-mediated disorders. TCRdb ran MiXCR on the 5' RACE reads and lists one entry per CDR3 protein. The repertoire consists of about 58,000 distinct CDR3 sequences, with 3% to 4% occurring once and the leading ten covering around 7.5%. This clonotype was seen at least ten times. The CDR3 totals 15 residues. Trimming took 0 bases from V and 8 from J, leaving 15 bases between them. Germline CDR1 reads SGHRS; CDR2 reads YFSETQ. The chain uses TRBV5-1 and TRBJ2-1; D may be TRBD2 (6 bases). The specimen was PBMCs. The source is a woman between 55 and 75 years old with multiple sclerosis. The CDR3 DNA is TGCGCCAGCAGCTTGGTGGGCAGGGAGGTCGATGAGCAGTTCTTC. It translates to CASSLVGREVDEQFF.